The clone carrying this T cell receptor (beta chain) was counted only a few times. Profiling relied on immunoSEQ multiplex PCR, and the TCRdb table lists in-frame clones only, not all of them. The data show fewer than 25,000 clones, about 90% seen once. Per germline, CDR1 MNHNS and CDR2 SASEGT. V was pared by 3 bases and J by 3 bases, with 1 base of the junction left unmatched. The CDR3 consists of 13 residues. The data originate from a study of T cells in localized non-small cell lung cancer. The TCR comes from an older male donor with stage II squamous cell lung carcinoma. The chain is built from TRBV6-1 and TRBJ2-7; 8 bases fit TRBD2. This sample comprised peripheral blood, obtained before any cancer treatment. DNA of the CDR3: TGTGCCAGCAGTGACGGGGGGGGCTACGAGCAGTACTTC. It specifies CASSDGGGYEQYF.